What follows are 24 T cell receptor beta chains derived from one specimen sequenced in a study of T cell changes during pregnancy in multiple sclerosis. Using immunoSEQ multiplex PCR, the repertoire was profiled, and TCRdb retains in-frame clones only, with some absent. The table shows about 100,000 clones, with around 90% occurring only once. The sample here was peripheral blood, taken in the second trimester of pregnancy. The receptor source for this set is a female donor with multiple sclerosis, enrolled in a pregnancy study.

This clone was seen once. This chain uses TRBV15 with TRBJ2-3, with 9 bases that match TRBD2. The CDR3 extends over 14 amino acids. With V trimmed by 8 bases and J by 4 bases, 7 bases remained unmatched. Germline V CDR1 and CDR2: LNHNV, YYDKDF (reference sequence). The CDR3 here is CATRASGIPDTQYF. CDR3 nucleotide sequence: TGTGCCACCCGAGCTAGCGGGATCCCAGATACGCAGTATTTT.

This chain uses TRBV28 with TRBJ1-3; TRBD1 agrees at 10 bases. The germline gives CDR1 MDHEN, CDR2 SYDVKM. V gave up 6 bases and J gave up 0 bases; unmatched junction bases: 5. The CDR3 covers 16 residues. The CDR3 DNA reads TGTGCCAGCAGGGACAGGGGGACCTACTCTGGAAACACCATATATTTT. It codes for CASRDRGTYSGNTIYF. Complete variable domain (other parts from reference TRBV28 and TRBJ1-3): DVKVTQSSRYLVKRTGEKVFLECVQDMDHENMFWYRQDPGLGLRLIYFSYDVKMKEKGDIPEGYSVSREKKERFSLILESASTNQTSMYLCASRDRGTYSGNTIYFGEGSWLTVV.

This chain connects TRBV5-1 to TRBJ1-1; D may be TRBD1 (6 bases). CDR3 length equals 13 residues. V was cut by 3 bases and J by 6 bases, with 12 bases left in between. The germline gives CDR1 SGHRS, CDR2 YFSETQ. CDR3 nucleotide sequence: TGCGCCAGCAGCTCGACAGGTGCAGCTGAAGCTTTCTTT. It translates to CASSSTGAAEAFF.

The CDR3 bases are TGTGCCAGCAGCACACCACATAACAGGGCGGATCAGCCCCAGCATTTT. Translated: CASSTPHNRADQPQHF. V gene TRBV21-1 combines with J gene TRBJ1-5; the listed D gene, TRBD1, was not tested against the DNA. TRBV21-1 corresponds to a pseudogene. The CDR3 has 16 residues.

The chain couples TRBV15 to TRBJ2-1; weak D call: TRBD2 (5 bases). The CDR3 has 14 amino acids. The V and J ends lost 9 bases and 8 bases respectively, with 20 bases between them. Germline CDR1 is LNHNV and CDR2 is YYDKDF (reference sequence). This CDR3 reads CATSAGIALYEQFF. The CDR3 bases are TGTGCCACATCGGCCGGGATAGCATTATATGAGCAGTTCTTC.

The chain employs TRBV7-9 and TRBJ1-2; D unclear. V shed 5 bases and J shed 2 bases, with 9 bases lying between them. Per the germline V gene, CDR1 is SEHNR and CDR2 is FQNEAQ (reference sequence). The CDR3 has 13 amino acids. The CDR3: CASSPPGNYGYTF. The CDR3 DNA is TGTGCCAGCAGCCCCCCGGGGAACTATGGCTACACCTTC. Variable domain in full (rest from reference TRBV7-9 and TRBJ1-2): DTGVSQNPRHKITKRGQNVTFRCDPISEHNRLYWYRQTLGQGPEFLTYFQNEAQLEKSRLLSDRFSAERPKGSFSTLEIQRTEQGDSAMYLCASSPPGNYGYTFGSGTRLTVV.

This clone came up a few times. The chain carries TRBV5-4 and TRBJ2-1; TRBD2 might be the D (6 bases). CDR1 and CDR2 from the germline V gene are SGHNT and YYREEE (reference sequence). The germline V and J ends were trimmed by 0 bases and 7 bases, with 8 bases remaining between them. The CDR3 totals 13 residues. The CDR3 coding sequence is TGTGCCAGCAGCTTGGAAAGCGGGAATGAGCAGTTCTTC. Its protein product is CASSLESGNEQFF. Based on the CDR3 plus reference TRBV5-4 and TRBJ2-1, the full variable domain is ETGVTQSPTHLIKTRGQQVTLRCSSQSGHNTVSWYQQALGQGPQFIFQYYREEENGRGNFPPRFSGLQFPNYSSELNVNALELDDSALYLCASSLESGNEQFFGPGTRLTVL.

This rearrangement joins TRBV7-9 to TRBJ2-2, with D possibly matching TRBD1 (6 bases). The germline gives CDR1 SEHNR, CDR2 FQNEAQ (reference sequence). This CDR3 is built from 14 residues. V was cut by 5 bases and J by 6 bases, with 13 bases left in between. The CDR3 DNA is TGTGCCAGCAGCATTAAACAGGGTGCCGGGGAGCTGTTTTTT. Encoded protein: CASSIKQGAGELFF.

This chain uses TRBV28 with TRBJ2-7; no reliable D call. The CDR3 consists of 11 residues. V was cut by 3 bases and J by 3 bases, with 3 bases left in between. Per germline, CDR1 MDHEN and CDR2 SYDVKM. CDR3 DNA sequence: TGTGCCAGCAGTTTTCTCTACGAGCAGTACTTC. It is translated as CASSFLYEQYF.

The V call is TRBV19, the J call TRBJ2-1; 10 nucleotides align to TRBD2. Trimming at V came to 0 bases and at J to 7 bases, leaving 6 bases not matched to a gene. CDR3 length equals 16 residues. Germline CDR1 reads LNHDA; CDR2 reads SQIVND (reference sequence). CDR3 DNA sequence: TGTGCCAGTAGTATAGATTTTGGACTAGCGGTGAATGAGCAGTTCTTC. This sequence encodes CASSIDFGLAVNEQFF.

V usage is TRBV5-6 and J usage is TRBJ1-1; 7 nucleotides agree with TRBD1. Per germline, CDR1 SGHDT and CDR2 YYEEEE. This CDR3 is 15 amino acids long. V lost 3 bases and J lost 3; bases outside the gene matches: 8. The CDR3 here is CASSYRGGGYTEAFF. The CDR3 DNA reads TGTGCCAGCAGCTACAGGGGAGGAGGGTACACTGAAGCTTTCTTT.

The V gene is TRBV6-4, the J gene TRBJ2-3; tentative D call: TRBD1 (6 bases). From germline, CDR1 is MRHNA and CDR2 SNTAGT. The CDR3 has 17 amino acids. The V gene lost 0 bases and the J gene lost 0 bases, with 13 bases spanning the gap. CDR3 DNA sequence: TGTGCCAGCAGTGACTCGAGGCAGGGGCAAAGCACAGATACGCAGTATTTT. It yields the protein CASSDSRQGQSTDTQYF.

This clone has just one count. J is TRBJ1-4 and V is TRBV18, with D perhaps matching TRBD1 (5 bases). The CDR3 is 13 residues long. The V end was cut by 3 bases, the J end by 8 bases, with 10 bases between. Germline V gene lookup returns CDR1 KGHSH and CDR2 LQKENI. The CDR3 spells CASSPWGDEKLFF. The CDR3 DNA reads as TGTGCCAGCTCACCCTGGGGGGACGAAAAACTGTTTTTT.

This chain joins TRBV11-1 and TRBJ1-1; 8 bases are a match to TRBD1. Germline values: CDR1 SGHAT, CDR2 FQDESV (reference sequence). This CDR3 is 15 amino acids long. V was clipped by 5 bases and J by 5 bases; unmatched bases: 10. The CDR3 bases are TGTGCCAGCAGCCTACAAAGGACAGGGAGAACTGAAGCTTTCTTT. This sequence encodes CASSLQRTGRTEAFF.

This clone occurred once. The chain carries TRBV7-9 and TRBJ2-1, with D maybe TRBD1 (6 bases). This CDR3 has 13 residues. Germline CDR1 is SEHNR and CDR2 is FQNEAQ (reference sequence). V gave up 5 bases and J gave up 11 bases, with 16 bases separating them. The CDR3 DNA reads TGTGCCAGCAGCCCACTGATGGGGACAAAGCAGTTCTTC. It translates to CASSPLMGTKQFF.

The V and J genes are TRBV2 and TRBJ2-1; 10 bases align to TRBD1. The CDR3 is made up of 14 amino acids. Trimming cost V 4 bases and J 8 bases; bases outside gene matches: 5. CDR1 and CDR2 (germline): SNHLY, FYNNEI. The chain's CDR3 is CASSVRDRGDEQFF. In DNA form, the CDR3 reads TGTGCCAGCAGTGTTCGGGACAGGGGTGATGAGCAGTTCTTC.

The genes are TRBV15 and TRBJ2-7, with a possible D match to TRBD2 (5 bases). V lost 6 bases and J 2 bases, leaving 14 bases between the germline ends. The germline CDR1 and CDR2 sequences are LNHNV and YYDKDF (reference sequence). The CDR3 extends over 14 amino acids. CDR3 in amino acids: CATSLDPGTYEQYF. The CDR3 DNA sequence: TGTGCCACCAGTCTAGACCCGGGGACCTACGAGCAGTACTTC.

The J gene is TRBJ2-2, the V gene TRBV11-1; 10 nucleotides line up with TRBD2. The germline V gene encodes CDR1 SGHAT and CDR2 FQDESV (reference sequence). J lost 4 bases, V lost 6 bases, and 2 bases had no gene match. The CDR3 is 14 amino acids. The CDR3 loop reads CASRSSGSTGELFF. DNA of the CDR3: TGTGCCAGCAGGTCTAGCGGGAGCACCGGGGAGCTGTTTTTT.

The chain carries TRBV5-4 and TRBJ2-1, with a tentative D call TRBD2 (6 bases). Per germline, CDR1 SGHNT and CDR2 YYREEE (reference sequence). The CDR3 is 16 amino acids. V lost 0 bases, J lost 3 bases, and 13 bases lay in between. CDR3 protein: CASSLGGTQVYNEQFF. The CDR3 bases are TGTGCCAGCAGCTTGGGCGGGACTCAGGTCTACAATGAGCAGTTCTTC.

This clone has just a few counts. The rearrangement uses TRBV2 and TRBJ1-3; TRBD1 matches at 12 bases. The CDR3 has 15 residues. Looked up from germline, CDR1 is SNHLY and CDR2 is FYNNEI. Losses at the gene ends were 9 bases for V and 8 bases for J; bases not matched to a gene: 11. CDR3 sequence: CARSGTGGAGDTIYF. The CDR3 DNA follows: TGTGCCAGGTCCGGGACAGGGGGCGCGGGGGACACCATATATTTT.

The chain couples TRBV27 to TRBJ2-1; maybe TRBD2 (5 bases). Trimming took 6 bases from V and 0 from J, leaving 12 bases between them. The germline V gene encodes CDR1 MNHEY and CDR2 SMNVEV (reference sequence). The CDR3 length is 15 residues. Here the CDR3 reads CASSPTRGSYNEQFF. The CDR3 DNA follows: TGTGCCAGCAGCCCTACCCGGGGCTCCTACAATGAGCAGTTCTTC.

This rearrangement joins TRBV5-1 to TRBJ2-7; 8 nucleotides line up with TRBD2. Germline trimming cut 7 bases from V and 0 bases from J; bases unmatched to any gene: 3. The CDR3 is made up of 13 amino acids. Per the germline V gene, CDR1 is SGHRS and CDR2 is YFSETQ. The CDR3 here is CASSRGGSYEQYF. CDR3 DNA sequence: TGCGCCAGCTCACGGGGGGGCTCCTACGAGCAGTACTTC.

This chain uses TRBV7-9 with TRBJ2-5; TRBD2 agrees at 7 bases. This CDR3 is built from 15 residues. With V trimmed by 1 base and J by 4 bases, 6 bases remained unmatched. CDR1 is SEHNR and CDR2 is FQNEAQ in the germline V gene (reference sequence). Written as DNA, the CDR3 is TGTGCCAGCAGCTTAGATGCGGGAGTGCGAGAGACCCAGTACTTC. This gives the protein CASSLDAGVRETQYF.

V usage is TRBV9 and J usage is TRBJ2-1; D is unclear. The CDR3 contains 15 residues. Trimming pared 1 base from V and 0 bases from J, leaving 8 bases between. Germline V gene data show CDR1 as SGDLS and CDR2 as YYNGEE. DNA for the CDR3: TGTGCCAGCAGCGTATCGGGTAGCTCCTACAATGAGCAGTTCTTC. Its translation is CASSVSGSSYNEQFF.